The 28 T cell receptor beta chains given below trace back to one sample, sequenced in a study of CXCR3-negative and CXCR3-positive naive CD8 T cells. Study-level points and caveats: The study found more hydrophobic TRB CDR3s in CXCR3-positive naive cells than in CXCR3-negative naive cells.

Antigen specificity for these receptors is unknown. With UMI labels, 5' RACE was used to prepare the TRB cDNA libraries. TCRdb re-called the 5' RACE reads; one entry per CDR3 protein, DNA not given. The repertoire table contains over 4,000 distinct CDR3 sequences. Sequencing was done on a sample of naive CXCR3+ CD8+ T cells from blood. The subset here: CD45RO-CCR7+CD27+CD95- naive CD8+ T cells expressing CXCR3 (TNR3+). The receptors originated from a human donor in good health. Some clones in this sample may be carry-over from other donors' samples.

This clonotype is identified as medium-sized from frequency. The rearrangement links TRBV5-1 to TRBJ2-1. This CDR3 spans 13 amino acids. CDR1 is SGHRS and CDR2 is YFSETQ in the germline V gene. The CDR3 region is CASSFLEVNEQFF.

The chain has TRBV4-1 and TRBJ2-1; TCRdb's D gene call, TRBD2, goes unchecked for lack of DNA. CDR1 is MGHRA and CDR2 is YSYEKL in the germline V gene. CDR3 length: 16 residues. CDR3 loop: CASSQHSGTSGDEQFF.

This clonotype is identified as medium-sized from frequency. The J gene is TRBJ2-3, the V gene TRBV9; TCRdb returns TRBD2, unconfirmable since there is no DNA. From germline, CDR1 is SGDLS and CDR2 YYNGEE. The CDR3 runs 18 residues. CDR3 in amino acids: CASSDQGLAGDATDTQYF.

Measured by frequency, this clonotype is medium-sized (0.01 to 0.1%). V usage is TRBV15 and J usage is TRBJ2-7; the TRBD2 assignment by TCRdb is unverifiable without DNA. The CDR3 extends over 16 amino acids. Looked up from germline, CDR1 is LNHNV and CDR2 is YYDKDF (reference sequence). The CDR3 protein is CATSRGTSDSSDEQYF.

By frequency, this clonotype registers medium-sized. This chain connects TRBV5-1 to TRBJ2-1. Germline CDR1 and CDR2: SGHRS and YFSETQ. This CDR3 region has 15 residues. The CDR3 loop is CASSSGNLASNEQFF.

This clonotype registers medium-sized by frequency. This sequence joins TRBV20-1 and TRBJ2-1; TCRdb selects TRBD1, and the lack of DNA leaves this call unchecked. The CDR3 sequence is 13 residues long. CDR1 is DFQATT and CDR2 is SNEGSKA in the germline V gene (reference sequence). The CDR3 is CSASPRGVHEQFF.

The chain uses TRBV12-3 or TRBV12-4 and TRBJ2-1; TCRdb proposes TRBD2, but this gene call is untestable without DNA. The CDR3 covers 17 residues. The CDR3 loop reads CASTPRLAGDGYGEQFF.

According to its frequency, this clonotype is medium-sized. The rearrangement uses TRBV13 and TRBJ2-2. Germline CDR1 PRHDT, CDR2 FYEKMQ (reference sequence). The CDR3 spans 13 residues. CDR3 loop: CASSLFLTGELFF.

The V call is TRBV7-2, the J call TRBJ2-3; the TRBD2 assignment by TCRdb is unverifiable without DNA. The germline V gene has CDR1 SGHTA and CDR2 FQGNSA. The CDR3 totals 17 residues. CDR3 amino acids: CASSPSFSGRATDTQYF.

This clonotype is deemed medium-sized (0.01 to 0.1%) by its frequency. V gene TRBV25-1 combines with J gene TRBJ2-1; TCRdb designates TRBD2, a call that cannot be tested without DNA. This CDR3 spans 18 amino acids. Germline V lookup: CDR1 MGHDK, CDR2 SYGVNS. CDR3 amino acids: CASSEQKLAGGQEDEQFF.

CDR3 region: CASSQAGTSDSYEQYF. V and J are TRBV4-2 and TRBJ2-7; without DNA, the TCRdb call of TRBD1 cannot be checked. The CDR3 totals 16 residues. The V gene's germline CDR1 is LGHNA and CDR2 YNFKEQ.

V is TRBV20-1 and J is TRBJ2-1; no DNA is available, so the TRBD2 call from TCRdb remains unchecked. The germline CDR1 and CDR2 sequences are DFQATT and SNEGSKA (reference sequence). This CDR3 is 13 amino acids long. The chain's CDR3 is CSAPGLAENEQFF.

CDR3 protein: CASSPTPGVTWNPNEQFF. V usage is TRBV11-1 and J usage is TRBJ2-1; TCRdb returns TRBD1, unconfirmable since there is no DNA. The CDR3 spans 18 residues. In germline, CDR1 is SGHAT, CDR2 FQDESV (reference sequence).

CDR3 in amino acids: CASSVNPPGGNTIYF. This chain uses TRBV28 with TRBJ1-3. This CDR3 is built from 15 residues. Germline assignment: CDR1 MDHEN and CDR2 SYDVKM. The whole variable domain, filled in from reference TRBV28 and TRBJ1-3, reads DVKVTQSSRYLVKRTGEKVFLECVQDMDHENMFWYRQDPGLGLRLIYFSYDVKMKEKGDIPEGYSVSREKKERFSLILESASTNQTSMYLCASSVNPPGGNTIYFGEGSWLTVV.

The chain has TRBV4-2 and TRBJ2-5; TCRdb designates TRBD1, a call that cannot be tested without DNA. The germline CDR1 and CDR2 sequences are LGHNA and YNFKEQ. This CDR3 comprises 16 residues. CDR3: CASSQGSRTAGETQYF.

According to its frequency, this clonotype is medium-sized (0.01 to 0.1%). The chain combines TRBV10-2 with TRBJ2-5. Germline CDR1 and CDR2: WSHSY and SAAADI. This CDR3 has 13 amino acids. The CDR3 region is CASRDGNQETQYF.

The V call is TRBV4-3, the J call TRBJ1-2. Germline values: CDR1 LGHNA, CDR2 YSLEER. CDR3 size: 15 residues. Here the CDR3 reads CASSQGVIGDYGYTF.

This clonotype registers medium-sized by frequency. The chain links TRBV28 to TRBJ1-5; TCRdb reports TRBD1, a call that lacks DNA to check it against. The CDR3 runs to 14 residues. Germline values: CDR1 MDHEN, CDR2 SYDVKM. The CDR3 region is CASSLQQGKQPQHF. Complete variable domain (other parts from reference TRBV28 and TRBJ1-5): DVKVTQSSRYLVKRTGEKVFLECVQDMDHENMFWYRQDPGLGLRLIYFSYDVKMKEKGDIPEGYSVSREKKERFSLILESASTNQTSMYLCASSLQQGKQPQHFGDGTRLSIL.

This rearrangement joins TRBV19 to TRBJ2-1. Per germline, CDR1 LNHDA and CDR2 SQIVND (reference sequence). There are 15 residues in the CDR3. This CDR3 is CASSITGSSYNEQFF.

The V call is TRBV11-2, the J call TRBJ2-7; as DNA is missing, the TRBD2 call by TCRdb cannot be tested. The CDR3 runs 15 residues. CDR1 and CDR2 from the germline V gene are SGHAT and FQNNGV. Here the CDR3 reads CASSTLAGVTGDQYF.

By frequency, this clonotype is medium-sized. CDR3 amino acids: CASSLTGESYGYTF. The chain combines TRBV5-1 with TRBJ1-2; TCRdb selects TRBD1, and the lack of DNA leaves this call unchecked. The CDR3 contains 14 residues. Germline V CDR1 and CDR2: SGHRS, YFSETQ.

The rearrangement links TRBV5-5 to TRBJ2-3; the TCRdb call, TRBD2, lacks DNA for checking. The CDR3 is 15 residues long. Germline values: CDR1 SGHKS, CDR2 YYEKEE (reference sequence). The CDR3 here is CASSLWEYSTDTQYF.

The gene calls are TRBV19 and TRBJ1-1. Germline CDR1 is LNHDA and CDR2 is SQIVND (reference sequence). There are 12 residues in the CDR3. The CDR3 region is CASSIYNTEAFF.

V gene TRBV7-9 combines with J gene TRBJ2-1; the D call from TCRdb, TRBD1, cannot be confirmed without DNA. The CDR3 spans 13 residues. Germline V gene lookup returns CDR1 SEHNR and CDR2 FQNEAQ (reference sequence). The CDR3 spells CASSRQGAVEQFF.

This clonotype is medium-sized by frequency. CDR3 region: CAISNPLGSDNEQFF. The J gene is TRBJ2-1, the V gene TRBV10-3. The CDR3 length is 15 residues. The germline CDR1 and CDR2 sequences are ENHRY and SYGVKD.

This clonotype is deemed medium-sized by its frequency. This chain uses TRBV28 with TRBJ2-7; the TCRdb D gene call, TRBD1, has no DNA to confirm it. CDR1 and CDR2 from the germline V gene are MDHEN and SYDVKM. CDR3 length equals 12 residues. The CDR3 here is CASSFGGSEQYF.

In terms of frequency, this clonotype is medium-sized. The chain uses TRBV11-2 and TRBJ2-2; lacking DNA, the TRBD1 call made by TCRdb goes unchecked. The length of the CDR3 is 18 residues. From germline, CDR1 is SGHAT and CDR2 FQNNGV. CDR3 loop: CASSLVAGQREDTGELFF.

V and J are TRBV29-1 and TRBJ1-2; TCRdb returns TRBD1, unconfirmable since there is no DNA. The CDR3 loop spans 13 amino acids. Germline CDR1 reads SQVTM; CDR2 reads ANQGSEA. The CDR3 protein is CSVEFGQVYGYTF.